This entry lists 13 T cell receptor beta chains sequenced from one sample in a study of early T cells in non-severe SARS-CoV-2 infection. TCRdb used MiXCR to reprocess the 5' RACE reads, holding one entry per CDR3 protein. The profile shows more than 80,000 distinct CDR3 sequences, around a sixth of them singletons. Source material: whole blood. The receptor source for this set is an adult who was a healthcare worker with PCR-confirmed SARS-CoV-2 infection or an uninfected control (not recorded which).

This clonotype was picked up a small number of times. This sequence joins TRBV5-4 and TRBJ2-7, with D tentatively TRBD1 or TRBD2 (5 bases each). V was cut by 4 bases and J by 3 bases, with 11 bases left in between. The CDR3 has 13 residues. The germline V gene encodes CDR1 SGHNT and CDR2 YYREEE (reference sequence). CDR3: CASSPVGVYEQYF. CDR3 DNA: TGTGCCAGCAGCCCCGTGGGGGTCTACGAGCAGTACTTC.

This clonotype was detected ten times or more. The CDR3 loop is CASSSRAEAYEQYF. CDR3 nucleotide sequence: TGTGCCAGCAGTTCCCGGGCCGAGGCCTACGAGCAGTACTTC. The rearrangement links TRBV27 to TRBJ2-7; no reliable D call. CDR1 is MNHEY, CDR2 SMNVEV, per germline (reference sequence). The CDR3 spans 14 residues. V dropped 4 bases and J dropped 2 bases, with 12 bases sitting between them.

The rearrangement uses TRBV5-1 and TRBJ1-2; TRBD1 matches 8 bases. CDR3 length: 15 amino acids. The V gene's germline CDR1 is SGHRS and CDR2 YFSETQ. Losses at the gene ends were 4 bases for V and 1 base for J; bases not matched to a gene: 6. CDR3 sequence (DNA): TGCGCCAGCAGCGCGGACAGGGAGTTTAACTATGGCTACACCTTC. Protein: CASSADREFNYGYTF.

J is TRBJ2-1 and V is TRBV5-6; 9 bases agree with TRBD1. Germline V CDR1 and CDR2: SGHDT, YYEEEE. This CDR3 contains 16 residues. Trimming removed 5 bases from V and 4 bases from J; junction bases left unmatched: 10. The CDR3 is CASSLGLGQGYNEQFF. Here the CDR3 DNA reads TGTGCCAGCAGTTTAGGCTTAGGACAGGGGTACAATGAGCAGTTCTTC. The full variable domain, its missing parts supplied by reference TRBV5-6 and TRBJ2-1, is DAGVTQSPTHLIKTRGQQVTLRCSPKSGHDTVSWYQQALGQGPQFIFQYYEEEERQRGNFPDRFSGHQFPNYSSELNVNALLLGDSALYLCASSLGLGQGYNEQFFGPGTRLTVL.

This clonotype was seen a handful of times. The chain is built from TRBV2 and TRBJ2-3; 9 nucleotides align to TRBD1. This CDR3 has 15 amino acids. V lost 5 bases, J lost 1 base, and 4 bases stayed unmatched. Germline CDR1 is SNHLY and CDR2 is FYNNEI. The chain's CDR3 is CASSPRTGGTDTQYF. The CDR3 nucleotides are TGTGCCAGCAGTCCCCGGACAGGGGGCACAGATACGCAGTATTTT.

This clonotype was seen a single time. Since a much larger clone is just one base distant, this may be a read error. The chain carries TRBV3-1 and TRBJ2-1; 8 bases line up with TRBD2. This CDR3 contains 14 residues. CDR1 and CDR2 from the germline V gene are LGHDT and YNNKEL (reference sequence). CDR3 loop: CASSPSGSGNGQFF. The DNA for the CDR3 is TGTGCCAGCAGTCCCAGCGGGAGCGGCAATGGGCAGTTCTTC.

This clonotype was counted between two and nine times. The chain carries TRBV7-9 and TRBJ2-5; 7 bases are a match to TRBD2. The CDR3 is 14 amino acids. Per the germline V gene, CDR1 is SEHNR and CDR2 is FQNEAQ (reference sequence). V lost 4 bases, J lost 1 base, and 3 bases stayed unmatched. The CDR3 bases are TGTGCCAGCAGCTCCAGGACTAGCCAAGAGACCCAGTACTTC. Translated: CASSSRTSQETQYF.

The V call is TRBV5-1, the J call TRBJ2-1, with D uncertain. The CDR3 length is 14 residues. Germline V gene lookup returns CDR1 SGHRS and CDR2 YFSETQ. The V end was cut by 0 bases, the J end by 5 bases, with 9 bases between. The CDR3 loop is CASSLDMGNNEQFF. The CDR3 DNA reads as TGCGCCAGCAGCTTGGATATGGGTAACAATGAGCAGTTCTTC.

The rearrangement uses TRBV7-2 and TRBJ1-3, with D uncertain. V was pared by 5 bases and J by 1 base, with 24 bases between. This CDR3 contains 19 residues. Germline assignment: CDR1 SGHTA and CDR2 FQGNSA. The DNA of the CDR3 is TGTGCCAGCAGCCTTAACTGGGGTCTGGATCCAAGGTCTGGAAACACCATATATTTT. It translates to CASSLNWGLDPRSGNTIYF.

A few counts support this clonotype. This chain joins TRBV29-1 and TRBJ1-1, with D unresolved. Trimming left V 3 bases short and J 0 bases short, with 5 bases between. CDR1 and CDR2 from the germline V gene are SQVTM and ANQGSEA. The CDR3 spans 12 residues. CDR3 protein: CSVDALNTEAFF. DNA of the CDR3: TGCAGCGTTGACGCTCTGAACACTGAAGCTTTCTTT. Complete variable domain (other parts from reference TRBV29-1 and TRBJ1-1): SAVISQKPSRDICQRGTSLTIQCQVDSQVTMMFWYRQQPGQSLTLIATANQGSEATYESGFVIDKFPISRPNLTFSTLTVSNMSPEDSSIYLCSVDALNTEAFFGQGTRLTVV.

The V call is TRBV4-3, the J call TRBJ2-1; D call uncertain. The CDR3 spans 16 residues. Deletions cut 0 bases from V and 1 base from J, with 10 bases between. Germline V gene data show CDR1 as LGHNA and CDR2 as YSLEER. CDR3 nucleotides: TGCGCCAGCAGCCAAGATCGGCGCCAATCCTACAATGAGCAGTTCTTC. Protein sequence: CASSQDRRQSYNEQFF.

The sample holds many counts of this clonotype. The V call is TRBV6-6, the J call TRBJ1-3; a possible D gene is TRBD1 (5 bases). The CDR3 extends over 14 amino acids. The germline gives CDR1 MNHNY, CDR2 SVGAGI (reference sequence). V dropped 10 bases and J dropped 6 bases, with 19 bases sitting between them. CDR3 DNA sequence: TGTGCCACCGCGGGGCAAGCCTTCGAAAACACCATATATTTT. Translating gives CATAGQAFENTIYF.

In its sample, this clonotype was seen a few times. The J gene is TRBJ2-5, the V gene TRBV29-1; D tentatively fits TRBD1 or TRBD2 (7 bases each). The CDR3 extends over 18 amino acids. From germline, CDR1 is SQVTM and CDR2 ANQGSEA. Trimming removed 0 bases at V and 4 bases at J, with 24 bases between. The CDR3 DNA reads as TGCAGCGTTGAAGAAGCTTCGGCAGGGGGGGGATGGAGAGAGACCCAGTACTTC. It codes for CSVEEASAGGGWRETQYF.